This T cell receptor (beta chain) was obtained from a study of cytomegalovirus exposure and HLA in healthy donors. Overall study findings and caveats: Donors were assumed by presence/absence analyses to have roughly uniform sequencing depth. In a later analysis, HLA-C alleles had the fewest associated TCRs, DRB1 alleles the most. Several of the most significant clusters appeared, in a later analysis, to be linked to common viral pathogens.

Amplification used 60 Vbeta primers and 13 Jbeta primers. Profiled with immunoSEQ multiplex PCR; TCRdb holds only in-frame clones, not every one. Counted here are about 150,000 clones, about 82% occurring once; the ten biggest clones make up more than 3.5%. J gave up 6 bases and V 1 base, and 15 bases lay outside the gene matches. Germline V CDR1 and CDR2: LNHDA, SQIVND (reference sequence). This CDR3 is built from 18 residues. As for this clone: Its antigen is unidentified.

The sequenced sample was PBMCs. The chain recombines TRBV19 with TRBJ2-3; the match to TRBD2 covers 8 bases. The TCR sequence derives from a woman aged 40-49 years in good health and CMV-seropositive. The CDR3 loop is CASSIASGGGGPRDTQYF. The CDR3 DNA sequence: TGTGCCAGTAGTATAGCTTCTGGTGGCGGGGGGCCCCGGGATACGCAGTATTTT.